This TCR beta chain is drawn from a study of blood T cells in healthy people across ages. In the study overall: Template switching picked up about one barcoded beta molecule for each two T cells.

This clonotype was detected once. Antigen: not known. Since a much larger clone is just one base distant, this may be a read error. Study results and caveats: Estimates of total diversity, which came from one million sequenced T cells, were considered to be underestimates. Without sorted subsets, naive and antigen-experienced compartments could not be conclusively compared.

Per sample, a minimum of 6 million PBMCs were isolated. The CDR3 runs to 15 residues. The V gene's germline CDR1 is ENHRY and CDR2 SYGVKD. V dropped 0 bases and J dropped 7; count of bases not matched to a gene: 7. A sample-barcoded 5' primer and a J-beta primer mix were used in a second PCR of about 6 to 12 cycles. TCRdb passed the 5' RACE reads through MiXCR, listing each CDR3 protein once. The sample carries approximately 830,000 distinct CDR3 sequences, around two thirds recorded once. This TCR came from a man aged 25 to 40 in good health. V usage is TRBV10-3 and J usage is TRBJ2-3; 7 nucleotides line up with TRBD2. Specimen: blood. As DNA, the CDR3 is TGTGCCATCAGTGAGTCGACCGGGGGGTGGTATACGCAGTATTTT. This gives the protein CAISESTGGWYTQYF.